One sample yielded the 30 T cell receptor beta chains listed below, sequenced in a study of tissue T cells after allogeneic stem cell transplantation. The table came from immunoSEQ multiplex PCR; TCRdb's copy has only in-frame clones and leaves some out. The sample yields about 40,000 clones, 80% to 95% seen once. This specimen was blood, taken before transplantation. These receptors all come from a woman aged 40 to 75 who later had graft-versus-host disease after an allogeneic stem cell transplant.

The rearrangement uses TRBV24-1 and TRBJ2-2; 9 nucleotides line up with TRBD1. This CDR3 contains 21 residues. The germline V gene has CDR1 KGHDR and CDR2 SFDVKD. V shed 1 base, J shed 7 bases, and the junction held 21 bases outside the gene matches. CDR3 amino acids: CATSDFGGPIRDRATIGELFF. CDR3 DNA sequence: TGTGCCACCAGTGATTTTGGGGGGCCAATCCGGGACAGGGCGACTATCGGGGAGCTGTTTTTT.

The V and J genes are TRBV10-3 and TRBJ2-3, with D maybe TRBD1 (5 bases). Looked up from germline, CDR1 is ENHRY and CDR2 is SYGVKD. Trimming left V 10 bases short and J 0 bases short, with 8 bases between. This CDR3 has 12 residues. The CDR3 region has the DNA TGTGCCACGCGACAGAGCACAGATACGCAGTATTTT. Protein sequence: CATRQSTDTQYF.

The chain has TRBV19 and TRBJ2-1, with TRBD1 identical over 10 bases. The CDR3 is made up of 14 amino acids. The germline CDR1 and CDR2 sequences are LNHDA and SQIVND (reference sequence). Trimming removed 4 bases from V and 7 bases from J; junction bases left unmatched: 4. CDR3 coding DNA: TGTGCCAGTAGTAAGGACAGGGGGGGGAATGAGCAGTTCTTC. Translating it yields CASSKDRGGNEQFF.

The gene calls are TRBV4-3 and TRBJ1-5, with D possibly TRBD1 on 5 matching bases. This CDR3 has 14 amino acids. V gave up 0 bases and J gave up 5 bases, with 8 bases separating them. CDR1 and CDR2 (germline): LGHNA, YSLEER. CDR3 region: CASSQDAGYQPQHF. The CDR3 nucleotides are TGCGCCAGCAGCCAAGATGCAGGGTATCAGCCCCAGCATTTT.

This clone was picked up one time. The chain uses TRBV4-3 and TRBJ1-1; maybe TRBD1 (5 bases). CDR3 length: 13 residues. Trimming took 0 bases from V and 6 from J, leaving 8 bases between them. Germline V gives CDR1 LGHNA, CDR2 YSLEER. The DNA for the CDR3 is TGCGCCAGCAGCCAAGAGGGGGGATCTGAAGCTTTCTTT. It specifies CASSQEGGSEAFF.

The V and J genes are TRBV18 and TRBJ2-1; no reliable D call. Trimming removed 4 bases from V and 9 bases from J, with 25 bases in between. The CDR3 spans 17 residues. In germline, CDR1 is KGHSH, CDR2 LQKENI. DNA for the CDR3: TGTGCCAGCTCACTTACGAGTGTTCGGGCGTCTTTAGGTGAGCAGTTCTTC. Its protein is CASSLTSVRASLGEQFF.

The chain has TRBV27 and TRBJ1-1; 9 bases agree with TRBD1. The CDR3 is made up of 14 amino acids. Germline assignment: CDR1 MNHEY and CDR2 SMNVEV (reference sequence). The V gene end was trimmed by 1 base and the J gene end by 6 bases; junction bases not matched to a gene: 3. In DNA, the CDR3 is TGTGCCAGCAGTTTATTTGGGACAGGGTCTGAAGCTTTCTTT. Its protein product is CASSLFGTGSEAFF.

V is TRBV7-9 and J is TRBJ1-5; D is possibly TRBD1 (6 bases). The CDR3 covers 17 residues. The germline gives CDR1 SEHNR, CDR2 FQNEAQ (reference sequence). V lost 0 bases to trimming and J lost 4 bases, with 16 bases between them. CDR3 DNA sequence: TGTGCCAGCAGCTTAGCGTCGGGGGGGGCCGGGAATCAGCCCCAGCATTTT. Its translation is CASSLASGGAGNQPQHF.

This sequence joins TRBV5-4 and TRBJ2-1; D is unresolved. The CDR3 contains 12 residues. Per the germline V gene, CDR1 is SGHNT and CDR2 is YYREEE (reference sequence). V lost 1 base and J lost 9, with 8 bases in between. CDR3 coding DNA: TGTGCCAGCAGCTTGTACTCCCGTGAGCAGTTCTTC. Amino acids: CASSLYSREQFF.

CDR3 nucleotide sequence: TGCGCCAGCAGCCGACACTTGGCGACAGGGGGCGGCGGGGGTGAAAAACTGTTTTTT. Its translation is CASSRHLATGGGGGEKLFF. The rearrangement links TRBV4-3 to TRBJ1-4, with 10 bases aligning to TRBD1. The trim removed 4 bases at V and 7 bases at J, leaving 18 bases unmatched. This CDR3 spans 19 amino acids. Looked up from germline, CDR1 is LGHNA and CDR2 is YSLEER.

The chain employs TRBV29-1 and TRBJ1-1; D remains unclear. CDR1 is SQVTM, CDR2 ANQGSEA, per germline. The CDR3 is 12 amino acids. Between the trimmed V and J ends, which lost 8 bases and 3 bases, there was a span of 13 bases. The CDR3 sequence is CSPEGDHTEAFF. The CDR3, as DNA: TGCAGCCCGGAAGGAGATCACACTGAAGCTTTCTTT. Combining the CDR3 with reference TRBV29-1 and TRBJ1-1 gives the whole variable domain SAVISQKPSRDICQRGTSLTIQCQVDSQVTMMFWYRQQPGQSLTLIATANQGSEATYESGFVIDKFPISRPNLTFSTLTVSNMSPEDSSIYLCSPEGDHTEAFFGQGTRLTVV.

The chain combines TRBV2 with TRBJ2-7; TRBD2 is a possible D gene (5 bases). In germline, CDR1 is SNHLY, CDR2 FYNNEI. Between the trimmed V and J ends, which lost 10 bases and 4 bases, there was a span of 17 bases. The CDR3 runs to 13 residues. The CDR3 bases are TGTGCCACCCTAAAAGGTCGGGAATACGAGCAGTACTTC. Protein product: CATLKGREYEQYF.

The chain employs TRBV28 and TRBJ1-4, with D perhaps matching TRBD1 (5 bases). Trimming cost V 6 bases and J 11 bases, with 19 bases left between them. The CDR3 consists of 14 residues. CDR1 MDHEN and CDR2 SYDVKM come from the germline V gene. CDR3 amino acids: CASRPGTGLGKLFF. DNA of the CDR3: TGTGCCAGCAGGCCCGGGACGGGGCTAGGGAAACTGTTTTTT. The complete variable domain, with remaining parts taken from reference TRBV28 and TRBJ1-4, reads DVKVTQSSRYLVKRTGEKVFLECVQDMDHENMFWYRQDPGLGLRLIYFSYDVKMKEKGDIPEGYSVSREKKERFSLILESASTNQTSMYLCASRPGTGLGKLFFGSGTQLSVL.

The genes are TRBV6-2 or TRBV6-3 and TRBJ2-1; the match to TRBD2 covers 9 bases. The CDR3 runs 17 residues. After removal of 2 bases from V and 0 bases from J, the junction contained 5 bases not matched to a gene. Looked up from germline, CDR1 is MNHEY and CDR2 is SVGEGT. CDR3: CASSYPSSGSSYNEQFF. DNA for the CDR3: TGTGCCAGCAGTTACCCGAGTAGCGGGAGCTCCTACAATGAGCAGTTCTTC.

The chain recombines TRBV19 with TRBJ1-1; D call uncertain. The ends were cut back, 3 bases at V and 4 bases at J, with 12 bases in the middle. Germline CDR1 reads LNHDA; CDR2 reads SQIVND (reference sequence). The CDR3 extends over 14 amino acids. CDR3 residues: CASSMAAQGTEAFF. CDR3 bases: TGTGCCAGTAGTATGGCAGCCCAAGGCACTGAAGCTTTCTTT. Using reference TRBV19 and TRBJ1-1 for the parts outside the CDR3, the full variable domain is DGGITQSPKYLFRKEGQNVTLSCEQNLNHDAMYWYRQDPGQGLRLIYYSQIVNDFQKGDIAEGYSVSREKKESFPLTVTSAQKNPTAFYLCASSMAAQGTEAFFGQGTRLTVV.

In regard to this clone: This sample also contains other DNA sequences that code for the same CDR3. J is TRBJ2-7 and V is TRBV18; 7 bases are shared with TRBD1. The CDR3 spans 13 residues. Germline V gene sequence: CDR1 KGHSH, CDR2 LQKENI. After removal of 3 bases from V and 3 bases from J, the junction contained 2 bases not matched to a gene. In DNA, the CDR3 is TGTGCCAGCTCACCGGGGACAGACTACGAGCAGTACTTC. Amino acid sequence: CASSPGTDYEQYF. Drawing the rest from reference TRBV18 and TRBJ2-7, the complete variable domain is NAGVMQNPRHLVRRRGQEARLRCSPMKGHSHVYWYRQLPEEGLKFMVYLQKENIIDESGMPKERFSAEFPKEGPSILRIQQVVRGDSAAYFCASSPGTDYEQYFGPGTRLTVT.

The V call is TRBV7-8, the J call TRBJ2-7, with D possibly being TRBD2 (6 bases). The V gene lost 5 bases and the J gene lost 4 bases, with 15 bases spanning the gap. Per germline, CDR1 SGHVS and CDR2 FQNEAQ. The CDR3 has 14 amino acids. The CDR3 here is CASSPSGPGYEQYF. DNA for the CDR3: TGTGCCAGCAGCCCCAGCGGGCCCGGTTACGAGCAGTACTTC.

The rearrangement joins TRBV6-5 to TRBJ2-1, with 15 nucleotides matching TRBD2. The junction had 7 bases not matched to a gene; V was cut back by 10 bases and J by 9 bases. Germline loops: CDR1 MNHEY, CDR2 SVGAGI. This CDR3 comprises 14 residues. The CDR3: CATNGLAGGSEQFF. CDR3 nucleotide sequence: TGTGCCACCAACGGACTAGCGGGAGGGAGTGAGCAGTTCTTC.

The gene calls are TRBV5-6 and TRBJ1-2; TRBD1 might be the D (5 bases). The V and J ends lost 1 base and 2 bases respectively, with 9 bases between them. Germline CDR1 SGHDT, CDR2 YYEEEE. The length of the CDR3 is 14 residues. CDR3: CASSLKTANYGYTF. DNA of the CDR3: TGTGCCAGCAGCTTGAAGACAGCAAACTATGGCTACACCTTC.

The V and J genes are TRBV7-8 and TRBJ2-5; D gene unclear. The V gene lost 5 bases and the J gene lost 2 bases, with 15 bases spanning the gap. This CDR3 has 15 residues. Germline loops: CDR1 SGHVS, CDR2 FQNEAQ. In nucleotides, the CDR3 is TGTGCCAGCAGCCCCAGTTCCACGGCACAAGAGACCCAGTACTTC. Protein product: CASSPSSTAQETQYF.

This chain links TRBV11-2 with TRBJ2-7; 7 nucleotides line up with TRBD2. The V gene end was trimmed by 6 bases and the J gene end by 2 bases; junction bases not matched to a gene: 7. Germline V gene sequence: CDR1 SGHAT, CDR2 FQNNGV. The length of the CDR3 is 14 residues. The CDR3 reads CASRGGGKPYEQYF. The CDR3 nucleotides read TGTGCCAGCAGGGGCGGGGGTAAACCCTACGAGCAGTACTTC.

The chain has TRBV11-2 and TRBJ2-7, with 9 nucleotides matching TRBD2. Trimming at V came to 1 base and at J to 6 bases, leaving 10 bases not matched to a gene. Germline CDR1 SGHAT, CDR2 FQNNGV. The CDR3 has 16 residues. CDR3 loop: CASSLGVAGVSREQYF. The CDR3 DNA is TGTGCCAGCAGCTTAGGGGTAGCGGGAGTGTCTCGCGAGCAGTACTTC.

This clone was detected only once. J is TRBJ2-3 and V is TRBV30; 10 bases line up with TRBD2. Germline V gives CDR1 GTSNPN, CDR2 SVGIG (reference sequence). The J segment lost 1 base and the V segment lost 0 bases, leaving 4 bases of the junction unmatched. CDR3 length: 16 amino acids. This CDR3 is CAWSVLGTSGTDTQYF. The DNA of the CDR3 is TGTGCCTGGAGTGTACTAGGGACTAGCGGCACAGATACGCAGTATTTT.

The chain links TRBV28 to TRBJ1-1; 7 bases are a match to TRBD1. From germline, CDR1 is MDHEN and CDR2 SYDVKM. The trim removed 6 bases at V and 2 bases at J, leaving 6 bases unmatched. The CDR3 length is 14 residues. The CDR3 loop is CASRAGGSNTEAFF. For the CDR3, the DNA is TGTGCCAGCAGGGCAGGGGGTAGCAACACTGAAGCTTTCTTT.

This clone was recorded only once. The CDR3 sequence is CASSRDTDYGYTF. Written as DNA, the CDR3 is TGTGCCAGCAGCCGGGACACGGACTATGGCTACACCTTC. V usage is TRBV5-6 and J usage is TRBJ1-2; the D gene is possibly TRBD1 (6 bases). V lost 4 bases and J 3 bases, leaving 10 bases between the germline ends. Germline CDR1 SGHDT, CDR2 YYEEEE. There are 13 residues in the CDR3. Complete variable domain (other parts from reference TRBV5-6 and TRBJ1-2): DAGVTQSPTHLIKTRGQQVTLRCSPKSGHDTVSWYQQALGQGPQFIFQYYEEEERQRGNFPDRFSGHQFPNYSSELNVNALLLGDSALYLCASSRDTDYGYTFGSGTRLTVV.

The chain is built from TRBV7-9 and TRBJ1-6; D possibly corresponds to TRBD1 (5 bases). CDR3 length equals 15 residues. Germline CDR1 is SEHNR and CDR2 is FQNEAQ (reference sequence). The V end lost 2 bases, the J end lost 7 bases, and 12 bases lay between the germline ends. CDR3 coding DNA: TGTGCCAGCAGCTTACTTGGCAGGGCCAATTCACCCCTCCACTTT. Protein: CASSLLGRANSPLHF.

The chain is built from TRBV28 and TRBJ1-1, with a weak D call TRBD1 (6 bases). The length of the CDR3 is 13 residues. Looked up from germline, CDR1 is MDHEN and CDR2 is SYDVKM. V dropped 7 bases and J dropped 5 bases, with 14 bases sitting between them. CDR3 DNA: TGTGCCAGCACCGTACAGGGAATTACTGAAGCTTTCTTT. It encodes CASTVQGITEAFF.

This clone has just a few counts. The V and J genes are TRBV19 and TRBJ1-5; D call uncertain. Germline V gene data show CDR1 as LNHDA and CDR2 as SQIVND (reference sequence). The V end lost 5 bases, the J end lost 4 bases, and 12 bases lay between the germline ends. This CDR3 has 14 amino acids. The CDR3 DNA reads TGTGCCAGTAGTTCGGACCGATATAATCAGCCCCAGCATTTT. It encodes CASSSDRYNQPQHF.

This chain joins TRBV10-3 and TRBJ2-2; 9 bases map to TRBD2. With V trimmed by 0 bases and J by 0 bases, 5 bases remained unmatched. The CDR3 contains 18 residues. Germline V gene lookup returns CDR1 ENHRY and CDR2 SYGVKD. The CDR3 protein is CAISESTLAGTNTGELFF. The CDR3 nucleotides are TGTGCCATCAGTGAGTCGACGCTAGCGGGGACGAACACCGGGGAGCTGTTTTTT.

The chain carries TRBV19 and TRBJ1-5; 9 bases match TRBD1. This CDR3 is built from 13 residues. Losses at the gene ends were 7 bases for V and 7 bases for J; bases not matched to a gene: 5. The germline CDR1 and CDR2 sequences are LNHDA and SQIVND (reference sequence). In DNA, the CDR3 is TGTGCCAGTATGGACAGGGGTTTCCAGCCCCAGCATTTT. Translating gives CASMDRGFQPQHF.